This TCR beta chain was sequenced in a study of T cell responses to AZD1222 COVID-19 vaccine. General study points: The peak T cell response came first, and repertoires were sampled only after it.

To note about this clone: Its specificity is unknown.

Investigators merged groups given second doses at roughly 4 or roughly 12 weeks. The repertoire was sequenced with immunoSEQ multiplex PCR; TCRdb's copy has only in-frame clones and lacks some. The top ten clones hold about 9.3% of a sample with about 73,000 clones, 89% of them seen once. Germline lookup yields CDR1 SGHRS and CDR2 YFSETQ. Trimming stripped 4 bases from V and 3 bases from J, with 14 bases between. The CDR3 spans 14 residues. The TCR was taken from an adult who received the AZD1222 COVID-19 vaccine. This specimen was peripheral blood, taken 28 days after the second AZD1222 dose. The chain has TRBV5-1 and TRBJ2-7, with TRBD1 as a possible D gene (6 bases). CDR3 coding DNA: TGCGCCAGCAGCGACGGACAGTACGTCTACGAGCAGTACTTC. Residues: CASSDGQYVYEQYF.